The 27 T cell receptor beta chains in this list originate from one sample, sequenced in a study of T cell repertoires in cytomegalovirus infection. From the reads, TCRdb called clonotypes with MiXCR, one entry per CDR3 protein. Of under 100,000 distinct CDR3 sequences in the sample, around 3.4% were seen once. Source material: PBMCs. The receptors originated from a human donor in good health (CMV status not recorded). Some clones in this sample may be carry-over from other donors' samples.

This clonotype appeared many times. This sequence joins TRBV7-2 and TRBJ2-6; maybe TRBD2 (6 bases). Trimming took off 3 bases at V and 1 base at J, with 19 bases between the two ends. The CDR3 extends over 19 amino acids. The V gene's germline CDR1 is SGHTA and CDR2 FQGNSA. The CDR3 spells CASSFIQLRGGSGANVLTF. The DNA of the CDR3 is TGTGCCAGCAGCTTTATTCAGCTTAGGGGAGGATCTGGGGCCAACGTCCTGACTTTC.

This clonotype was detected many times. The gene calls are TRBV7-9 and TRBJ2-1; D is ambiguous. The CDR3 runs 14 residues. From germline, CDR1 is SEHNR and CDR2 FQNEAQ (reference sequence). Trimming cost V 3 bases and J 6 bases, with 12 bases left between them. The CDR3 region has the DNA TGTGCCAGCAGCTTTACGGGTATCTCCAATGAGCAGTTCTTC. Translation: CASSFTGISNEQFF.

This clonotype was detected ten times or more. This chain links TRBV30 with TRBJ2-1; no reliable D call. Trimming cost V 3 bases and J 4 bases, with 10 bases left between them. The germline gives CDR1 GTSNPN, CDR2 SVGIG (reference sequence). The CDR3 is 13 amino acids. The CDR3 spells CAWSSSFYNEQFF. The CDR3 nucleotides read TGTGCCTGGAGCAGTAGTTTTTACAATGAGCAGTTCTTC.

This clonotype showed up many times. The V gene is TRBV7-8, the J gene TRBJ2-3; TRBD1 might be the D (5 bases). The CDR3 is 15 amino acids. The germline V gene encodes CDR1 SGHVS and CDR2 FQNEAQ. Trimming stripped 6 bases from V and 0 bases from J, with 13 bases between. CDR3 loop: CASSLTGTSTDTQYF. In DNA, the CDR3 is TGTGCCAGCAGTTTAACAGGAACTAGCACAGATACGCAGTATTTT.

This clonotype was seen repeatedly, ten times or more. CDR3 DNA: TGCAGCGTTGGTCGGACTAACACTGAAGCTTTCTTT. Protein product: CSVGRTNTEAFF. V and J are TRBV29-1 and TRBJ1-1; no clear D gene. This CDR3 region has 12 residues. Germline V CDR1 and CDR2: SQVTM, ANQGSEA. Trimming removed 4 bases from V and 2 bases from J, with 8 bases in between.

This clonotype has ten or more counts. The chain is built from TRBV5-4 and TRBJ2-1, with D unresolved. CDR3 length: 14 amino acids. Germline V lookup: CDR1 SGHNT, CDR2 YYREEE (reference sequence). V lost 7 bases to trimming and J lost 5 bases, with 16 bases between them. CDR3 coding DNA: TGTGCCAGCGGCCCCCCGGGTCGGGACAATGAGCAGTTCTTC. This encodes CASGPPGRDNEQFF.

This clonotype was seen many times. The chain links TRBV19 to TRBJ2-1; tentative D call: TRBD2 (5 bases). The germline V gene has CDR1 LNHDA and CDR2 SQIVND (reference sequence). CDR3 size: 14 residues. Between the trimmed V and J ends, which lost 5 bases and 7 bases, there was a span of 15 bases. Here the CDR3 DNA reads TGTGCCAGTAGTTCAATCCCCACGGGGAATGAGCAGTTCTTC. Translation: CASSSIPTGNEQFF.

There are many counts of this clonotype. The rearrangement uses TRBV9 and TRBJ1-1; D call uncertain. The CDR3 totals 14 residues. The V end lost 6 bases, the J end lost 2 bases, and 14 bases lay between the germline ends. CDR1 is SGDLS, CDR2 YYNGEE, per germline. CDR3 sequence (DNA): TGTGCCAGCAACCCTCTTGGGTACAACACTGAAGCTTTCTTT. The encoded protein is CASNPLGYNTEAFF.

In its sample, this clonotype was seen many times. In DNA, the CDR3 is TGTGCCAGCAGTCCCTACCGGACAGGAGTCTCCTACGAGCAGTACTTC. Amino acids: CASSPYRTGVSYEQYF. The rearrangement links TRBV28 to TRBJ2-7; 7 bases align to TRBD1. CDR3 length: 16 residues. With 5 bases clipped from V and 0 bases from J, the junction kept 10 bases outside the gene matches. CDR1 and CDR2 from the germline V gene are MDHEN and SYDVKM.

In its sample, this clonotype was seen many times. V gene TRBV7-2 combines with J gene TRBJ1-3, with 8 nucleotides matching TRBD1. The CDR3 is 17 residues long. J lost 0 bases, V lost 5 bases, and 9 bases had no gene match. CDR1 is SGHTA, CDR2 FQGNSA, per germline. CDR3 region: CASSTRGQGGSGNTIYF. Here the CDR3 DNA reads TGTGCCAGCAGCACAAGAGGACAGGGAGGCTCTGGAAACACCATATATTTT.

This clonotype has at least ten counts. The CDR3: CASSGGGFGTPENTEAFF. As DNA, the CDR3 is TGTGCCAGCAGCGGAGGGGGGTTCGGGACACCTGAGAACACTGAAGCTTTCTTT. V is TRBV7-9 and J is TRBJ1-1; possible D gene TRBD1, 6 bases. V lost 5 bases and J 1 base, leaving 23 bases between the germline ends. The CDR3 has 18 residues. Germline loops: CDR1 SEHNR, CDR2 FQNEAQ (reference sequence).

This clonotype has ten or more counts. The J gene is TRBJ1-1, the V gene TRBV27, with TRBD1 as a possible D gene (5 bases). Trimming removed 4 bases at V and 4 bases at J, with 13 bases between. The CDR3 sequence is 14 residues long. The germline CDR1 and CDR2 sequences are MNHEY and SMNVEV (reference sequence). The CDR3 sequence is CASSYNQGGTEAFF. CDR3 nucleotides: TGTGCCAGCAGTTACAATCAGGGAGGCACTGAAGCTTTCTTT.

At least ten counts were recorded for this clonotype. CDR3 protein: CASSFSDRGHEQYF. Written as DNA, the CDR3 is TGTGCCAGCAGTTTTTCCGACAGGGGGCACGAGCAGTACTTC. The V gene is TRBV28, the J gene TRBJ2-7; 10 bases match TRBD1. From germline, CDR1 is MDHEN and CDR2 SYDVKM. The CDR3 runs to 14 residues. V lost 3 bases and J lost 5; bases outside the gene matches: 4.

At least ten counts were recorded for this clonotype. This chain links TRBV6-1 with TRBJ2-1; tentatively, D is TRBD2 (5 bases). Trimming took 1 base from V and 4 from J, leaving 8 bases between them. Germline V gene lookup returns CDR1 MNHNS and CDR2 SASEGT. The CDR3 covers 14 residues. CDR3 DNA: TGTGCCAGCAGTGAAGATGGACTGTACAATGAGCAGTTCTTC. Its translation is CASSEDGLYNEQFF.

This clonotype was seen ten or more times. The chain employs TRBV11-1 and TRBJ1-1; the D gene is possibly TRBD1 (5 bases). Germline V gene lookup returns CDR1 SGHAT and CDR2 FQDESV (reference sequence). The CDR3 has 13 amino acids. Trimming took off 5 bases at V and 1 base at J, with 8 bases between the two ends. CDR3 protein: CASSTTANTEAFF. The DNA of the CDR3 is TGTGCCAGCAGCACGACAGCGAACACTGAAGCTTTCTTT.

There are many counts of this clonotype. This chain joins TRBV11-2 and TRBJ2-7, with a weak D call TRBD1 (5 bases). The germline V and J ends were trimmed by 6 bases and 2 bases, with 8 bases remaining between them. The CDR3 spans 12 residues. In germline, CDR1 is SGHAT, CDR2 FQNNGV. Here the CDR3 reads CASRKGAYEQYF. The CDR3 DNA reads TGTGCCAGCAGGAAAGGGGCCTACGAGCAGTACTTC.

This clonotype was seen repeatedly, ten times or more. CDR3 DNA sequence: TGTGCCAGCAGACGACCCGGACAGGTGCAAGATACGCAGTATTTT. Its translation is CASRRPGQVQDTQYF. The chain carries TRBV6-2 or TRBV6-3 and TRBJ2-3; 7 nucleotides match TRBD1. Germline V gene sequence: CDR1 MNHEY, CDR2 SVGEGT. With V trimmed by 6 bases and J by 5 bases, 11 bases remained unmatched. The CDR3 has 15 amino acids.

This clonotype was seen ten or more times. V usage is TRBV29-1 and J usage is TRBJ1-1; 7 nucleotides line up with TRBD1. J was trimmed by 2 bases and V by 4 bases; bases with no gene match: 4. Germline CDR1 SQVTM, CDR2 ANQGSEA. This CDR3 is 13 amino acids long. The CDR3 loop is CSVVAGGNTEAFF. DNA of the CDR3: TGCAGCGTTGTGGCAGGGGGAAACACTGAAGCTTTCTTT. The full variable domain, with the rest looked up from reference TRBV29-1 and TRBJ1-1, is SAVISQKPSRDICQRGTSLTIQCQVDSQVTMMFWYRQQPGQSLTLIATANQGSEATYESGFVIDKFPISRPNLTFSTLTVSNMSPEDSSIYLCSVVAGGNTEAFFGQGTRLTVV.

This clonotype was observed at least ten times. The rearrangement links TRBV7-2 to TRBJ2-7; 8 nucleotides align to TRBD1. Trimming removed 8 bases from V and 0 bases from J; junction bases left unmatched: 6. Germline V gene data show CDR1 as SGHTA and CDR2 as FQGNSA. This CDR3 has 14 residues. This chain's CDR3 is CASRRDRSSYEQYF. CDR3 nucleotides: TGTGCCAGCCGCCGGGACAGGAGCTCCTACGAGCAGTACTTC.

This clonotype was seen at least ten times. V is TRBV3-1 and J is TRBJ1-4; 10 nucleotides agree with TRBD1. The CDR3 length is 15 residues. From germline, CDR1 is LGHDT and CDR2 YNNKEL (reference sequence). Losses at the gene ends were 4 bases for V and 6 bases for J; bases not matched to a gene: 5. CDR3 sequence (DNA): TGTGCCAGCAGCCCAGACAGGGGGCGGGATGAAAAACTGTTTTTT. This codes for CASSPDRGRDEKLFF.

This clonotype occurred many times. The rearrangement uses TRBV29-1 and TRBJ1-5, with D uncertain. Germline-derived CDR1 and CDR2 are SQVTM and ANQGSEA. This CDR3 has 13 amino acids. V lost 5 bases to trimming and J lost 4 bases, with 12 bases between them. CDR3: CSVLPGWNQPQHF. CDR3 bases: TGCAGCGTTCTCCCGGGGTGGAATCAGCCCCAGCATTTT.

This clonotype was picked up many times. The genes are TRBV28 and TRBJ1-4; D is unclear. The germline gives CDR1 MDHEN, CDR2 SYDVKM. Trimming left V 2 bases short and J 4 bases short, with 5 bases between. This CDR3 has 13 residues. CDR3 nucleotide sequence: TGTGCCAGCAGTTTAGGCGTTAATGAAAAACTGTTTTTT. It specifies CASSLGVNEKLFF.

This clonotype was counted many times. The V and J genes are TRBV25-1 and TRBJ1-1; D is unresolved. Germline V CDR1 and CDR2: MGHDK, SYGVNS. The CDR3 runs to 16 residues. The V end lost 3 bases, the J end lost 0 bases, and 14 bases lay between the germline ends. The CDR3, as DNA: TGTGCCAGCAGTGACAAGACACTAGCCATGAACACTGAAGCTTTCTTT. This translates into CASSDKTLAMNTEAFF.

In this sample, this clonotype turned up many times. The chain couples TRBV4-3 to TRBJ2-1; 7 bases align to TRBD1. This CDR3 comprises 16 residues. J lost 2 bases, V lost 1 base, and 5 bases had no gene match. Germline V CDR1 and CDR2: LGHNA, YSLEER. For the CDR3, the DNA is TGCGCCAGCAGCCAAGGCTACAGGGGACCCTACAATGAGCAGTTCTTC. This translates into CASSQGYRGPYNEQFF.

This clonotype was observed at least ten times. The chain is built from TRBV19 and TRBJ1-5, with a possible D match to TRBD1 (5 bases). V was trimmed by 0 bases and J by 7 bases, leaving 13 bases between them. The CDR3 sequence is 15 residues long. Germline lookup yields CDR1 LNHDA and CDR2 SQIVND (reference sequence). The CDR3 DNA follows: TGTGCCAGTAGTATAGATCAGGGTAGAAGGCAGCCCCAGCATTTT. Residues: CASSIDQGRRQPQHF.

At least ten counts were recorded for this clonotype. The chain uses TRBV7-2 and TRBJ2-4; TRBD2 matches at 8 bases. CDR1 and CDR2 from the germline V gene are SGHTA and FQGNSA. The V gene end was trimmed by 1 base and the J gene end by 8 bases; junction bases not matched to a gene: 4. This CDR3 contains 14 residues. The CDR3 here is CASSLVAGGDIQYF. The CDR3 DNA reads TGTGCCAGCAGCTTAGTGGCCGGGGGGGACATTCAGTACTTC.

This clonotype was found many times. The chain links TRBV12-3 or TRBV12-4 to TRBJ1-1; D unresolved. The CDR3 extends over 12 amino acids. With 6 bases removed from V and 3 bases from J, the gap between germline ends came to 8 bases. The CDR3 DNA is TGTGCCAGCAGCCTGGACTACACTGAAGCTTTCTTT. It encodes CASSLDYTEAFF.